This T cell receptor (beta chain) was identified during a study of cytomegalovirus exposure and HLA in healthy donors. In the case of this clone: Its cognate antigen is unknown.

PCR used 60 Vbeta primers and 13 Jbeta primers. Original methodology: In a later analysis, of tens of millions of unique beta chains, roughly 10 million appeared in at least two donors. Some clones are missing from TCRdb's copy, which holds only in-frame ones; the method was immunoSEQ multiplex PCR. D and trimming were read from the DNA, whereas the V and J calls and clone size are those reported in that table. The top ten hold 2.5% to 3% of the sample, which has roughly 120,000 clones, about three quarters seen once. Overall study results and limits: TCR beta V segments were, for the most part, productive about 87% or about 30% of the time in an earlier analysis.

This receptor was obtained from a woman aged 40-49 years in good health and CMV-seropositive. The sample consisted of PBMCs.

The CDR3 reads CASSPPSGGSYNEQFF. CDR3 nucleotides: TGTGCCAGCTCACCACCGAGCGGGGGCTCCTACAATGAGCAGTTCTTC. V and J are TRBV18 and TRBJ2-1, with 8 bases aligning to TRBD2. Germline trimming cut 0 bases from V and 0 bases from J; bases unmatched to any gene: 1. The CDR3 has 16 amino acids. The germline gives CDR1 KGHSH, CDR2 LQKENI.